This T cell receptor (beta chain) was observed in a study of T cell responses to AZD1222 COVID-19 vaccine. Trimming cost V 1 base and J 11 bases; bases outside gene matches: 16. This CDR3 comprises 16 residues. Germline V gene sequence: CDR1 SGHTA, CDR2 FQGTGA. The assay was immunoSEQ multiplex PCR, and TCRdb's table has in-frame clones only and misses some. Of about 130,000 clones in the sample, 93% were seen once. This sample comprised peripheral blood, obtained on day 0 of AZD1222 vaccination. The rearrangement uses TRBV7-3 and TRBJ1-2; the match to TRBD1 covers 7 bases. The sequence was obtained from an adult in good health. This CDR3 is CASSLKGGPGQYRYTF. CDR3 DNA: TGTGCCAGCAGCTTAAAGGGGGGGCCGGGACAGTATCGGTACACCTTC.